Presented here are 3 T cell receptor beta chains from one specimen sequenced in a study of T cell responses to AZD1222 COVID-19 vaccine (dated by TCRdb to the early 2020s). Interpreted using the paper, the time point label stands for: baseline before first vaccination. Library method: the immunoSEQ multiplex PCR assay. This immuneACCESS table, as held by TCRdb, lists in-frame sequences with V and J called but not all clones. Of the missing ones, under half trace to an unresolved V gene in checked studies; the others have no known cause. The sample contains roughly 140,000 clones, around 88% of them found a single time. Under 3.5% of the sample belongs to the ten largest clones. Sequenced here: peripheral blood, sampled on day 0 of AZD1222 vaccination. These receptors originate from an adult in good health.

The chain recombines TRBV7-2 with TRBJ2-1, with 7 bases aligning to TRBD2. CDR3 size: 17 residues. V was clipped by 3 bases and J by 5 bases; unmatched bases: 13. Germline V gene lookup returns CDR1 SGHTA and CDR2 FQGNSA. This CDR3 is CASSFSLAGEIDNEQFF. The CDR3 DNA is TGTGCCAGCAGCTTTTCCCTCGCGGGAGAGATCGACAATGAGCAGTTCTTC. Looking up the rest from reference TRBV7-2 and TRBJ2-1 gives the full variable domain: GAGVSQSPSNKVTEKGKDVELRCDPISGHTALYWYRQSLGQGLEFLIYFQGNSAPDKSGLPSDRFSAERTGGSVSTLTIQRTQQEDSAVYLCASSFSLAGEIDNEQFFGPGTRLTVL.

This chain connects TRBV11-2 to TRBJ2-7, with 10 bases aligning to TRBD2. Looked up from germline, CDR1 is SGHAT and CDR2 is FQNNGV. The CDR3 totals 15 residues. Trimming at V came to 4 bases and at J to 3 bases, leaving 6 bases not matched to a gene. The CDR3 reads CASSSSGSRRYEQYF. DNA of the CDR3: TGTGCCAGCAGCTCTAGCGGGAGCCGACGCTACGAGCAGTACTTC.

The chain combines TRBV6-4 with TRBJ1-1, with TRBD1 matching over 7 bases. The trim removed 8 bases at V and 0 bases at J, leaving 6 bases unmatched. From germline, CDR1 is MRHNA and CDR2 SNTAGT. This CDR3 contains 14 residues. The chain's CDR3 is CASRDSSLNTEAFF. The CDR3 coding sequence is TGTGCCAGCCGGGACAGCAGTTTGAACACTGAAGCTTTCTTT.